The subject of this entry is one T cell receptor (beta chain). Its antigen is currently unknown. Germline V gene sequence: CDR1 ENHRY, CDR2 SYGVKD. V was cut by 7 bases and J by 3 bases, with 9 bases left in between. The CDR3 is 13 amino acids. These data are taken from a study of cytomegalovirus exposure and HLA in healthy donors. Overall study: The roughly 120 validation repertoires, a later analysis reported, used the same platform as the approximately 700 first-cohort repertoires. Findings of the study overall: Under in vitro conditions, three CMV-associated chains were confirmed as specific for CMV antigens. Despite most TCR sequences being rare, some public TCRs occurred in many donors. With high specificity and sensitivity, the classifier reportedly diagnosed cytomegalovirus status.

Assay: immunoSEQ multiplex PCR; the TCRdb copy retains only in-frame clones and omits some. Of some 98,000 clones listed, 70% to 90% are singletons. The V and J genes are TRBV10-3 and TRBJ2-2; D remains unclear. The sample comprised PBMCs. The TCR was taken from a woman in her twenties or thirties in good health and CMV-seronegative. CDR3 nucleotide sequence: TGTGCCATCAACAACGCTGACACCGGGGAGCTGTTTTTT. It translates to CAINNADTGELFF.